The present TCR beta chain was sequenced within a study of CD8 T cells in ankylosing spondylitis. The study's findings and limits: Within ankylosing spondylitis blood, a TCR beta motif made up of several highly homologous variants appeared to be characteristic.

Germline V lookup: CDR1 DFQATT, CDR2 SNEGSKA (reference sequence). The CDR3 consists of 15 residues. V was shortened by 5 bases and J by 0 bases, with 17 bases between the two germline ends. TCRdb recomputed calls from the 5' RACE reads with MiXCR, one row per CDR3 protein. The table includes roughly 440,000 distinct CDR3 sequences, 15% to 20% detected once. Concerning this clonotype itself: The antigen is not known.

Input material: blood, either unsorted or a sorted T cell fraction (not recorded which). The origin of this receptor is a male donor with ankylosing spondylitis. This rearrangement joins TRBV20-1 to TRBJ2-7; D not certain. CDR3 amino acids: CSARTQIRSSYEQYF. CDR3 DNA sequence: TGCAGTGCTCGGACCCAAATTAGGTCCTCCTACGAGCAGTACTTC.